The 3 T cell receptor beta chains listed next were all sequenced from one sample in a study of immune evolution from preneoplasia to lung adenocarcinoma. The assay was immunoSEQ multiplex PCR, and TCRdb's table has in-frame clones only and misses some. The sample lists some 6,000 clones, approximately 79% occurring once. Sequencing used FFPE adjacent normal lung tissue. Receptors originate from a person aged 70 to 85 with lung adenocarcinoma.

There are a few counts of this clone. The rearrangement links TRBV7-9 to TRBJ1-3; D is uncertain. V gave up 0 bases and J gave up 4 bases, with 4 bases separating them. Germline V gene data show CDR1 as SEHNR and CDR2 as FQNEAQ (reference sequence). The CDR3 spans 13 residues. This chain's CDR3 is CASSLAGGNTIYF. CDR3 bases: TGTGCCAGCAGCTTAGCGGGGGGAAACACCATATATTTT.

This clone was seen a few times. The chain recombines TRBV5-6 with TRBJ2-7; D is undetermined. Germline-derived CDR1 and CDR2 are SGHDT and YYEEEE. The CDR3 has 12 residues. Trimming took 0 bases from V and 2 from J, leaving 3 bases between them. CDR3 in amino acids: CASSLDTYEQYF. The CDR3 coding sequence is TGTGCCAGCAGCTTGGACACCTACGAGCAGTACTTC.

This chain joins TRBV7-3 and TRBJ2-1; 11 positions agree with TRBD2. CDR1 and CDR2 (germline): SGHTA, FQGTGA. This CDR3 contains 17 residues. V dropped 4 bases and J dropped 9; count of bases not matched to a gene: 14. The DNA of the CDR3 is TGTGCCAGCAGCTCTCCTTCGACTAGCGGGATTCCGGCTGAGCAGTTCTTC. Amino acids: CASSSPSTSGIPAEQFF.